This entry lists 32 T cell receptor beta chains sequenced from one sample in a study of blood T cell repertoires in COVID-19. The protocol was immunoSEQ multiplex PCR, while the TCRdb copy is restricted to in-frame clones and leaves out a portion. The table lists over 50,000 clones, approximately 83% of them singletons. The sequenced sample consisted of peripheral blood. The receptor source for this set is a human donor in a cohort sampled during active COVID-19.

This clone was found once. V is TRBV19 and J is TRBJ1-3; 8 nucleotides agree with TRBD1. J lost 0 bases, V lost 10 bases, and 8 bases had no gene match. The CDR3 contains 15 residues. Per germline, CDR1 LNHDA and CDR2 SQIVND (reference sequence). The CDR3 sequence: CATRRTGLSGNTIYF. CDR3 DNA: TGTGCCACCCGCAGGACAGGGCTCTCTGGAAACACCATATATTTT.

This rearrangement joins TRBV5-5 to TRBJ1-1; TRBD1 matches 7 bases. CDR3 length equals 17 residues. Germline CDR1 SGHKS, CDR2 YYEKEE (reference sequence). V was pared by 0 bases and J by 3 bases, with 11 bases of the junction left unmatched. The DNA for the CDR3 is TGTGCCAGCAGCTTGGTCCGGACAGGAGGGCGAGACACTGAAGCTTTCTTT. This sequence encodes CASSLVRTGGRDTEAFF.

This clone was detected only a few times. The chain has TRBV7-9 and TRBJ1-1, with D tentatively TRBD1 (6 bases). This CDR3 spans 13 amino acids. Looked up from germline, CDR1 is SEHNR and CDR2 is FQNEAQ (reference sequence). The V end lost 5 bases, the J end lost 6 bases, and 13 bases lay between the germline ends. Here the CDR3 reads CASSPGGLAEAFF. The CDR3 DNA follows: TGTGCCAGCAGCCCTGGGGGCCTAGCTGAAGCTTTCTTT.

The genes are TRBV19 and TRBJ2-7; 8 nucleotides align to TRBD1. CDR3 length: 12 residues. V shed 8 bases, J shed 6 bases, and the junction held 6 bases outside the gene matches. Germline V gives CDR1 LNHDA, CDR2 SQIVND (reference sequence). This CDR3 is CASDSGGREQYF. The CDR3 DNA sequence: TGTGCCAGTGATTCAGGGGGCCGCGAGCAGTACTTC.

The chain has TRBV11-3 and TRBJ2-7, with a tentative D call TRBD2 (5 bases). This CDR3 has 14 amino acids. Trimming pared 5 bases from V and 3 bases from J, leaving 14 bases between. The germline V gene encodes CDR1 SGHNT and CDR2 YENEEA. CDR3 coding DNA: TGTGCCAGCAGCGGAGGTCCCCTCGGCTACGAGCAGTACTTC. Its protein product is CASSGGPLGYEQYF.

This clone has a handful of counts. J is TRBJ1-6 and V is TRBV7-6; D might be TRBD1 (5 bases). From germline, CDR1 is SGHVS and CDR2 FNYEAQ. The V end was cut by 1 base, the J end by 10 bases, with 14 bases between. CDR3 length: 15 amino acids. CDR3 protein: CASSLGVGSGSPLHF. The CDR3 nucleotides are TGTGCCAGCAGCTTAGGAGTAGGGTCAGGGTCACCCCTCCACTTT.

Only one count was recorded for this clone. CDR3 protein: CASTPTGDYGYTF. The CDR3 DNA reads as TGTGCCAGCACTCCGACAGGGGACTATGGCTACACCTTC. The chain has TRBV6-6 and TRBJ1-2; 8 bases are a match to TRBD1. Unmatched junction bases numbered 4, after V lost 7 bases and J lost 3 bases. CDR1 and CDR2 from the germline V gene are MNHNY and SVGAGI (reference sequence). The CDR3 runs 13 residues.

The chain joins TRBV27 to TRBJ2-5; 8 nucleotides agree with TRBD2. Germline values: CDR1 MNHEY, CDR2 SMNVEV (reference sequence). This CDR3 has 12 residues. The junction had 1 base not matched to a gene; V was cut back by 6 bases and J by 4 bases. CDR3 bases: TGTGCCAGCAGCAGCGGGGGAGAGACCCAGTACTTC. Its protein is CASSSGGETQYF.

This clone appeared once. V is TRBV2 and J is TRBJ1-3; no reliable D call. Germline V gene lookup returns CDR1 SNHLY and CDR2 FYNNEI. V lost 6 bases to trimming and J lost 5 bases, with 8 bases between them. This CDR3 contains 12 residues. Written as DNA, the CDR3 is TGTGCCAGCAGCGTAAACAGAAACACCATATATTTT. Its translation: CASSVNRNTIYF. Combining the CDR3 with reference TRBV2 and TRBJ1-3 gives the whole variable domain EPEVTQTPSHQVTQMGQEVILRCVPISNHLYFYWYRQILGQKVEFLVSFYNNEISEKSEIFDDQFSVERPDGSNFTLKIRSTKLEDSAMYFCASSVNRNTIYFGEGSWLTVV.

This chain uses TRBV29-1 with TRBJ2-3; TRBD1 matches 7 bases. After removal of 1 base from V and 11 bases from J, the junction contained 12 bases not matched to a gene. The CDR3 is 14 amino acids. Germline CDR1 and CDR2: SQVTM and ANQGSEA. This CDR3 is CSVEVRNRGRGQYF. As DNA, the CDR3 is TGCAGCGTTGAAGTCCGCAACAGGGGACGTGGGCAGTATTTT.

The gene calls are TRBV20-1 and TRBJ2-1; 10 bases are a match to TRBD2. The trim removed 3 bases at V and 6 bases at J, leaving 2 bases unmatched. The CDR3 totals 13 residues. Germline V gives CDR1 DFQATT, CDR2 SNEGSKA (reference sequence). The CDR3 loop reads CSASSGRPNEQFF. Here the CDR3 DNA reads TGCAGTGCTAGTAGCGGGAGGCCCAATGAGCAGTTCTTC.

The sample holds a few counts of this clone. The chain is built from TRBV27 and TRBJ2-5; D is perhaps TRBD1 (7 bases). This CDR3 has 14 amino acids. The germline V gene encodes CDR1 MNHEY and CDR2 SMNVEV (reference sequence). V lost 2 bases, J lost 2 bases, and 9 bases lay in between. CDR3 DNA sequence: TGTGCCAGCAGTTTAGCGGGACAGCAAGAGACCCAGTACTTC. Translation: CASSLAGQQETQYF.

This chain links TRBV7-8 with TRBJ2-7, with D possibly matching TRBD2 (6 bases). Germline V gene data show CDR1 as SGHVS and CDR2 as FQNEAQ. The CDR3 sequence is 14 residues long. V was shortened by 4 bases and J by 7 bases, with 17 bases between the two germline ends. CDR3 in amino acids: CASSSSRESGEQYF. In nucleotides, the CDR3 is TGTGCCAGCAGCTCGTCCCGGGAGTCGGGTGAGCAGTACTTC.

V and J are TRBV7-8 and TRBJ1-1; a possible D gene is TRBD1 (5 bases). Germline V gives CDR1 SGHVS, CDR2 FQNEAQ. Trimming removed 0 bases at V and 1 base at J, with 12 bases between. CDR3 length equals 16 residues. CDR3 region: CASSLAMGRTNTEAFF. The CDR3 DNA reads as TGTGCCAGCAGCTTAGCAATGGGGCGGACGAACACTGAAGCTTTCTTT.

This clone was picked up one time. This chain links TRBV4-1 with TRBJ2-3, with a tentative D call TRBD1 (6 bases). This CDR3 spans 15 amino acids. Germline V gene lookup returns CDR1 MGHRA and CDR2 YSYEKL. Trimming removed 1 base at V and 2 bases at J, with 10 bases between. The DNA of the CDR3 is TGCGCCAGCAGCCAAGGGCAGGGGTCCACAGATACGCAGTATTTT. Amino acid sequence: CASSQGQGSTDTQYF.

V is TRBV19 and J is TRBJ1-1; D perhaps matches TRBD1 (5 bases). V was pared by 8 bases and J by 5 bases, with 15 bases between. The CDR3 has 13 residues. Germline V lookup: CDR1 LNHDA, CDR2 SQIVND (reference sequence). CDR3 protein: CASRDSLRTEAFF. The CDR3 DNA follows: TGTGCCAGTCGGGACTCCTTAAGGACTGAAGCTTTCTTT.

The chain uses TRBV11-2 and TRBJ2-3; TRBD2 matches at 7 bases. The germline V gene has CDR1 SGHAT and CDR2 FQNNGV. The CDR3 runs to 15 residues. V dropped 3 bases and J dropped 2; count of bases not matched to a gene: 5. CDR3 loop: CASSFGTTNTDTQYF. The CDR3 nucleotides read TGTGCCAGCAGCTTCGGGACTACCAACACAGATACGCAGTATTTT.

This clone came up once. The chain has TRBV7-9 and TRBJ2-7; maybe TRBD1 (6 bases). The length of the CDR3 is 12 residues. V was cut by 4 bases and J by 12 bases, with 16 bases left in between. CDR1 and CDR2 from the germline V gene are SEHNR and FQNEAQ (reference sequence). The DNA for the CDR3 is TGTGCCAGCAGCTACCGAGAGGGGGTTTGGTACTTC. This gives the protein CASSYREGVWYF.

The chain links TRBV3-1 (or the pseudogene TRBV3-2) to TRBJ2-3, with 13 bases identical to TRBD2. The length of the CDR3 is 15 residues. V lost 7 bases and J lost 1; bases outside the gene matches: 2. Per the germline V gene, CDR1 is LGHDT and CDR2 is YNNKEL (reference sequence). The CDR3: CASTGLAGGTDTQYF. The CDR3 region has the DNA TGTGCCAGCACCGGACTAGCGGGAGGCACAGATACGCAGTATTTT.

This chain links TRBV2 with TRBJ2-4, with TRBD2 identical over 7 bases. The length of the CDR3 is 17 residues. Trimming cost V 1 base and J 1 base; bases outside gene matches: 7. Germline lookup yields CDR1 SNHLY and CDR2 FYNNEI. The CDR3 sequence: CASSEEGGSPAKNIQYF. The CDR3 nucleotides are TGTGCCAGCAGTGAAGAAGGCGGGAGTCCCGCCAAAAACATTCAGTACTTC.

The chain is built from TRBV4-1 and TRBJ2-5; no firm D call. The CDR3 is made up of 13 amino acids. The ends were cut back, 0 bases at V and 7 bases at J, with 9 bases in the middle. Germline CDR1 is MGHRA and CDR2 is YSYEKL. The CDR3 reads CASSQDQALTQYF. The CDR3 nucleotides are TGCGCCAGCAGCCAAGATCAGGCCCTGACCCAGTACTTC.

The rearrangement links TRBV5-1 to TRBJ2-1; 10 bases are shared with TRBD2. The CDR3 spans 14 residues. Germline-derived CDR1 and CDR2 are SGHRS and YFSETQ. The V segment lost 4 bases and the J segment 6 bases; nucleotides outside the gene matches: 4. DNA for the CDR3: TGCGCCAGCAGCAGTGCTAGCGGGAGCAATGAGCAGTTCTTC. This gives the protein CASSSASGSNEQFF. Full variable domain (missing parts from reference TRBV5-1 and TRBJ2-1): KAGVTQTPRYLIKTRGQQVTLSCSPISGHRSVSWYQQTPGQGLQFLFEYFSETQRNKGNFPGRFSGRQFSNSRSEMNVSTLELGDSALYLCASSSASGSNEQFFGPGTRLTVL.

This chain connects TRBV28 to TRBJ1-1; the D is unclear. This CDR3 spans 16 amino acids. CDR1 and CDR2 (germline): MDHEN, SYDVKM. V lost 6 bases, J lost 5 bases, and 22 bases lay in between. In DNA form, the CDR3 reads TGTGCCAGCAGGCTAGAGGGCTTTCAGTTTGGGACTGAAGCTTTCTTT. It specifies CASRLEGFQFGTEAFF.

This clone has more than one count but fewer than ten. This chain connects TRBV12-3 or TRBV12-4 to TRBJ1-5, with TRBD1 as a possible D gene (5 bases). The CDR3 is 13 residues long. V lost 2 bases and J lost 16, with 18 bases in between. As DNA, the CDR3 is TGTGCCAGCAGTTTATTAGAGGTGGCAGGGAAACATTTT. It specifies CASSLLEVAGKHF.

The chain is built from TRBV5-1 and TRBJ1-2; D may be TRBD1 (6 bases). Between the trimmed V and J ends, which lost 5 bases and 5 bases, there was a span of 16 bases. The CDR3 sequence is 14 residues long. The germline V gene has CDR1 SGHRS and CDR2 YFSETQ. The CDR3 spells CASSLDRSQYGYTF. The DNA of the CDR3 is TGCGCCAGCAGTCTCGACAGGTCTCAGTATGGCTACACCTTC. The whole variable domain, filled in from reference TRBV5-1 and TRBJ1-2, reads KAGVTQTPRYLIKTRGQQVTLSCSPISGHRSVSWYQQTPGQGLQFLFEYFSETQRNKGNFPGRFSGRQFSNSRSEMNVSTLELGDSALYLCASSLDRSQYGYTFGSGTRLTVV.

A single count supports this clone. Written as DNA, the CDR3 is TGTGCCAGCAGCCCAGCCACAGGGGGCTTTGGAAACACCATATATTTT. Translation gives CASSPATGGFGNTIYF. The V and J genes are TRBV7-9 and TRBJ1-3, with 9 bases lining up with TRBD1. The trim removed 5 bases at V and 3 bases at J, leaving 8 bases unmatched. Germline V lookup: CDR1 SEHNR, CDR2 FQNEAQ (reference sequence). The CDR3 is 16 amino acids.

V usage is TRBV5-1 and J usage is TRBJ2-2; D is unclear. This CDR3 region has 14 residues. V was trimmed by 0 bases and J by 4 bases, leaving 7 bases between them. Germline CDR1 and CDR2: SGHRS and YFSETQ. CDR3 in DNA: TGCGCCAGCAGCTTGGCTTTGAGCACCGGGGAGCTGTTTTTT. Translating gives CASSLALSTGELFF.

There are a few counts of this clone. In nucleotides, the CDR3 is TGTGCCAGCAGCTTTCAGGGTAACAATCAGCCCCAGCATTTT. Amino acids: CASSFQGNNQPQHF. The chain couples TRBV25-1 to TRBJ1-5; maybe TRBD1 (5 bases). CDR1 and CDR2 from the germline V gene are MGHDK and SYGVNS. V lost 6 bases and J 3 bases, leaving 12 bases between the germline ends. The CDR3 totals 14 residues.

This clone was recorded a few times. The genes are TRBV6-6 and TRBJ2-7, with 10 bases matching TRBD2. J was trimmed by 2 bases and V by 6 bases; bases with no gene match: 16. The CDR3 is 18 amino acids. CDR1 and CDR2 (germline): MNHNY, SVGAGI (reference sequence). The CDR3 is CASRRGASGRLLTYEQYF. In DNA form, the CDR3 reads TGTGCCAGCAGGCGAGGGGCTAGCGGGAGACTCCTCACCTACGAGCAGTACTTC.

This clone was seen just once. The rearrangement links TRBV5-4 to TRBJ1-5; D unresolved. Trimming cost V 0 bases and J 3 bases, with 4 bases left between them. CDR3 length: 13 amino acids. Germline-derived CDR1 and CDR2 are SGHNT and YYREEE (reference sequence). CDR3: CASSLDINQPQHF. CDR3 coding DNA: TGTGCCAGCAGCTTGGACATCAATCAGCCCCAGCATTTT.

The rearrangement links TRBV28 to TRBJ2-1; TRBD1 is a possible D gene (5 bases). This CDR3 contains 15 residues. With 2 bases removed from V and 2 bases from J, the gap between germline ends came to 10 bases. In germline, CDR1 is MDHEN, CDR2 SYDVKM. DNA for the CDR3: TGTGCCAGCAGTTTAAGTCAGGGTACCTACAATGAGCAGTTCTTC. This sequence encodes CASSLSQGTYNEQFF.

In its sample, this clone was seen a few times. The rearrangement links TRBV27 to TRBJ2-2, with a tentative D call TRBD1 (5 bases). This CDR3 has 13 residues. The germline V gene has CDR1 MNHEY and CDR2 SMNVEV (reference sequence). V was clipped by 4 bases and J by 6 bases, with 9 bases between them. CDR3 protein: CASSSQGPGELFF. The CDR3 DNA sequence: TGTGCCAGCAGTTCCCAGGGTCCCGGGGAGCTGTTTTTT.